This record concerns one T cell receptor (beta chain) sequence. The entry originates in a study of blood T cell repertoires in COVID-19. Whole-study context: PBMCs, B-cell-depleted T cells, or T cells were the source of the cDNA or gDNA that made up the material.

In the original workflow: Amplification from reference gene primers served as the basis for estimated nucleated cell counts. Using immunoSEQ multiplex PCR, the repertoire was profiled, and TCRdb retains in-frame clones only, with some absent. V, J and clone size are taken as reported in that table, and D and trimming were inferred from the DNA itself. Of about 300,000 clones listed, around nine tenths were seen once; the top ten hold approximately 2.5%. Individuals aged about 18 to 89 years were recruited from fewer than 30 US areas. Two negative PCRs, clearance, or symptom resolution were required of recovered Cohort 3 donors. Unmatched junction bases numbered 6, after V lost 5 bases and J lost 3 bases. The CDR3 extends over 13 amino acids. Germline loops: CDR1 GTSNPN, CDR2 SVGIG (reference sequence).

The specimen sequenced was PBMCs or T cells enriched from blood (not recorded which). This chain joins TRBV30 and TRBJ1-1, with 7 bases matching TRBD1. The clonotype was recovered from a young woman who had recovered from COVID-19. CDR3 region: CAWADRSDTEAFF. CDR3 DNA: TGTGCCTGGGCGGACAGGTCGGACACTGAAGCTTTCTTT. The variable domain in full, with the rest retrieved from reference TRBV30 and TRBJ1-1, is SQTIHQWPATLVQPVGSPLSLECTVEGTSNPNLYWYRQAAGRGLQLLFYSVGIGQISSEVPQNLSASRPQDRQFILSSKKLLLSDSGFYLCAWADRSDTEAFFGQGTRLTVV.